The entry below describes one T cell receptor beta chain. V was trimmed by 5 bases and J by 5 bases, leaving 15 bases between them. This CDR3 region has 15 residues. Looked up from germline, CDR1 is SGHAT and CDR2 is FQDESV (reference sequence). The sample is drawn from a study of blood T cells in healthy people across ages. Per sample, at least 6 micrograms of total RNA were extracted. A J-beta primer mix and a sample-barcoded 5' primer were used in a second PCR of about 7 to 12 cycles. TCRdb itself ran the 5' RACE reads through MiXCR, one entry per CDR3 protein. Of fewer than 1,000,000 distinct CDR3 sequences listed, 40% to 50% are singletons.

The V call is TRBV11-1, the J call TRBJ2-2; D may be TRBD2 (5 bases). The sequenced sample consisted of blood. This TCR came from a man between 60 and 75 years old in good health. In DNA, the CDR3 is TGTGCCAGCAGCCACCGCGCGACGGGGACCGGGGAGCTGTTTTTT. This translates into CASSHRATGTGELFF.